This TCR beta chain came from a study of blood T cell repertoires in COVID-19. Study-wide context: COVID-19 samples collected from the United States, Italy and Spain covered acute and convalescent phases. T cells, B-cell-depleted T cells, or PBMCs supplied cDNA or gDNA.

Germline values: CDR1 MGHRA, CDR2 YSYEKL. V was cut by 5 bases and J by 3 bases, with 20 bases left in between. The CDR3 has 16 amino acids. Profiling relied on immunoSEQ multiplex PCR, and the TCRdb table lists in-frame clones only, not all of them. The repertoire consists of about 200,000 clones, with about nine tenths occurring once and the leading ten covering 2.2%. Sample: peripheral blood. The source of this sequence is a man aged 25 to 40 who had recovered from COVID-19. V and J are TRBV4-1 and TRBJ2-7; D might be TRBD2 (6 bases). CDR3 nucleotides: TGCGCCAGCAGCTACACGACTAGTAGTAGTTACTACGAGCAGTACTTC. Its translation: CASSYTTSSSYYEQYF.